This is a list of T cell receptor beta chains from one sample in a study of cytomegalovirus exposure and HLA in healthy donors. Only in-frame clones appear in the TCRdb table, and some are missing; sequencing was by immunoSEQ multiplex PCR. The data show some 140,000 clones, around 80% seen once. Sequencing was done on a sample of PBMCs. These receptors all stem from a female donor in good health and CMV-seropositive. Each CDR3 is given with its conserved first and last residue. The order of the fields is clone size, J gene, V gene, D gene, CDR3 DNA, CDR3 protein. The D gene is left open where the match is weak. Part of the rows lack a size; the others show once, few, many or a class for expanded clones.

>few|TRBJ1-4|TRBV10-1|NA
TGCGCCAGCAGCGAGGGTTTCGGGAGGCAAGTGTTTTTT
CASSEGFGRQVFF
>NA|TRBJ2-5|TRBV27|NA
TGTGCCAGCAGTTTATCTCGTCAGGGTGGCGAGACCCAGTACTTC
CASSLSRQGGETQYF
>once|TRBJ2-1|TRBV9|NA
TGTGCCAGCAGCGGCATAGCGGGACAGACATACAATGAGCAGTTCTTC
CASSGIAGQTYNEQFF
>NA|TRBJ2-6|TRBV9|NA
TGTGCCAGCAGCTCCAGGGTAGGGGGCTCTGGGGCCAACGTCCTGACTTTC
CASSSRVGGSGANVLTF
>few|TRBJ2-3|TRBV5-1|NA
TGCGCCAGCAGCTTGCTCCGGCAGGGGAAGGGAGATACGCAGTATTTT
CASSLLRQGKGDTQYF
>NA|TRBJ2-7|TRBV6-1|NA
TGTGCCAGCAGCCCTAGGGGGGGAAATCTGTACGAGCAGTACTTC
CASSPRGGNLYEQYF
>NA|TRBJ2-5|TRBV6-1|NA
TGTGCCAGCAGTGACAGTGGTGAGACCCAGTACTTC
CASSDSGETQYF
>NA|TRBJ1-1|TRBV28|NA
TGTGCCAGCAGTCAAGGCGGGGGGGCGGACACTGAAGCTTTCTTT
CASSQGGGADTEAFF
>NA|TRBJ1-1|TRBV7-9|NA
TGTGCCAGCAGCTTAGAACTGGAGACAGGAATGGACACTGAAGCTTTCTTT
CASSLELETGMDTEAFF
>once|TRBJ2-3|TRBV2|TRBD2
TGTGCCAGCAGCTCCACTAGCGGGAGTGGCACAGATACGCAGTATTTT
CASSSTSGSGTDTQYF
>NA|TRBJ1-2|TRBV29-1|TRBD1
TGCAGCGTTGAAACAGGGGGCGCTGGCTACACCTTC
CSVETGGAGYTF
>NA|TRBJ2-7|TRBV4-1|TRBD1
TGCGCCAGCAGCCAACAGCCGGGACAGGGGGACGAGCAGTACTTC
CASSQQPGQGDEQYF
>NA|TRBJ1-6|TRBV10-3|NA
TGTGCCACGATGGCTGGGGAGGATAATTCACCCCTCCACTTT
CATMAGEDNSPLHF
>NA|TRBJ1-1|TRBV11-2|NA
TGTGCCAGCTCGAAAGGGGGGGGGCAAGTAGCTGAAGCTTTCTTT
CASSKGGGQVAEAFF
>few|TRBJ2-4|TRBV27|TRBD1
TGTGCCAGCAGTTCCGACAGGGGGGGTGCCAAAAACATTCAGTACTTC
CASSSDRGGAKNIQYF
>NA|TRBJ2-7|TRBV9|NA
TGTGCCAGCAGCGTAGGCGCCAGGGATTCCTACGAGCAGTACTTC
CASSVGARDSYEQYF
>NA|TRBJ2-7|TRBV30|TRBD2
TGTGCCTGGAGTCAGGGAGGGACTGGGGCCTACGAGCAGTACTTC
CAWSQGGTGAYEQYF
>NA|TRBJ1-4|TRBV2|TRBD1
TGTGCCAGCAGCTCCCCGGGACAGGCTAATGAAAAACTGTTTTTT
CASSSPGQANEKLFF
>NA|TRBJ2-7|TRBV6-1|TRBD2
TGTGCCAGCAGCCCGTCGGGGGGGTCCTACGAGCAGTACTTC
CASSPSGGSYEQYF
>NA|TRBJ1-4|TRBV19|NA
TGTGCCAGTAGTATTGCGGGGATGTTTGAAAAACTGTTTTTT
CASSIAGMFEKLFF
>NA|TRBJ2-1|TRBV7-2|NA
TGTGCCAGCAGCCTCGGGGGAGGGGGGTTTGAGCAGTTCTTC
CASSLGGGGFEQFF
>few|TRBJ1-1|TRBV28|TRBD1
TGTGCCAGCAGTTTATCGCCGACAGGGGGCACTGAAGCTTTCTTT
CASSLSPTGGTEAFF
>once|TRBJ2-3|TRBV4-2|NA
TGTGCCAGCAGCCAAATTTTAGCGAGAGTAGTTTTGAGGACAGATACGCAGTATTTT
CASSQILARVVLRTDTQYF
>NA|TRBJ2-2|TRBV11-2|NA
TGTGCCAGCAGCTCCCGCGGGGATATCACCGGGGAGCTGTTTTTT
CASSSRGDITGELFF
>NA|TRBJ1-5|TRBV5-1|TRBD1
TGCGCCAGCAGCTTGGGAGGACAGGGCACCAATCAGCCCCAGCATTTT
CASSLGGQGTNQPQHF
>few|TRBJ2-7|TRBV30|NA
TGTGCCTGGAGTCTAAACTCGATCCCATCGGGACAGTACTTC
CAWSLNSIPSGQYF
>NA|TRBJ1-1|TRBV21-1|NA
TGTGCCAGCAGCAAAGTGGCAGGGGTCAACACTGAAGCTTTCTTT
CASSKVAGVNTEAFF
>NA|TRBJ2-1|TRBV13|TRBD1
TGTGCCAGCAGCTTAGTTACAGGGGCCAATGAGCAGTTCTTC
CASSLVTGANEQFF
>NA|TRBJ1-1|TRBV6-6|NA
TGTGCCAGCAGTTACCCCCAGGACACTGAAGCTTTCTTT
CASSYPQDTEAFF
>NA|TRBJ2-3|TRBV29-1|TRBD2
TGCAGCGTTGATATGGTAGCGGGAAGGGATACGCAGTATTTT
CSVDMVAGRDTQYF
>few|TRBJ2-5|TRBV7-2|NA
TGTGCCAGCAGCTTATTTGGTCCGGGGGTTTCGGTAGAGACCCAGTACTTC
CASSLFGPGVSVETQYF
>NA|TRBJ2-7|TRBV5-1|TRBD2
TGCGCCAGCAGCCAACTAGCGGGGGCCAACTACGAGCAGTACTTC
CASSQLAGANYEQYF
>NA|TRBJ2-2|TRBV11-2|NA
TGTGCCAGCAGCTGGACAGAAAACACCGGGGAGCTGTTTTTT
CASSWTENTGELFF
>few|TRBJ1-4|TRBV5-1|TRBD1
TGCGCCAGCAGGACAGGGAGAAAATCAACTAATGAAAAACTGTTTTTT
CASRTGRKSTNEKLFF
>NA|TRBJ2-2|TRBV5-1|TRBD2
TGCGCCAGCAGCTTAGGTAGCGGGGCCAACACCGGGGAGCTGTTTTTT
CASSLGSGANTGELFF
>NA|TRBJ1-6|TRBV2|NA
TGTGCCAGCAGTCAGGCCGCCAATTCACCCCTCCACTTT
CASSQAANSPLHF
>NA|TRBJ1-1|TRBV5-5|TRBD1
TGTGCCAGCAGCTTGGGTTTACCGGGACAGGGCGTGACTGAAGCTTTCTTT
CASSLGLPGQGVTEAFF
>NA|TRBJ2-7|TRBV9|NA
TGTGCCAGCAGCGTGAGTCCGGGCTACGAGCAGTACTTC
CASSVSPGYEQYF
>once|TRBJ1-2|TRBV5-1|NA
TGCGCCAGCAGCTTGTCCCCAGGGTCGAACTATGGCTACACCTTC
CASSLSPGSNYGYTF
>few|TRBJ1-5|TRBV30|NA
TGTGCCTGGAGCCGCTTACAGGGACAGCCCCAGCATTTT
CAWSRLQGQPQHF
>NA|TRBJ2-7|TRBV6-1|NA
TGTGCCAGCAGTGAATCCGGGGAGTTGTACGAGCAGTACTTC
CASSESGELYEQYF
>NA|TRBJ1-4|TRBV5-1|NA
TGCGCCAGCAGCGTCTCGGCGGGGGAAAAACTGTTTTTT
CASSVSAGEKLFF
>few|TRBJ2-7|TRBV7-2|NA
TGTGCCAGCAGCTCCCAGACAGGATCCTACGAGCAGTACTTC
CASSSQTGSYEQYF
>NA|TRBJ1-1|TRBV7-9|NA
TGTGCCAGTAACGACGGGGTGAACACTGAAGCTTTCTTT
CASNDGVNTEAFF
>NA|TRBJ1-4|TRBV23-1|NA
TGCGCCAGCAGCCTATCGGGGCAGGGGAGAGAGGCAACTAATGAAAAACTGTTTTTT
CASSLSGQGREATNEKLFF
>NA|TRBJ2-1|TRBV4-2|NA
TGTGCCAGCAGCCAAGAGGGTGGGGGCATTGGAAGGGATGAGCAGTTCTTC
CASSQEGGGIGRDEQFF
>NA|TRBJ2-7|TRBV6-5|NA
TGTGCCAGCAGTTCCGACAGGCCTAGTAGGCAGTACTTC
CASSSDRPSRQYF
>NA|TRBJ2-3|TRBV19|TRBD2
TGTGCCAGTAGTATCAGCGGGAGGACTAGCACAGATACGCAGTATTTT
CASSISGRTSTDTQYF
>NA|TRBJ1-2|TRBV2|TRBD1
TGTGCCAGCCTAAACAGGGGTCCCTATGGCTACACCTTC
CASLNRGPYGYTF
>few|TRBJ2-7|TRBV5-8|NA
TGTGCCAGCAGCACCTTGGGGGGAAAGTGGGAGCAGTACTTC
CASSTLGGKWEQYF
>NA|TRBJ1-1|TRBV5-1|NA
TGCGCCAGCAGCTTGCGGGGAGAACGAATATTGAACACTGAGGCTTTCTTT
CASSLRGERILNTEAFF